A selection of T cell receptor beta chains follows, all from one sample in a study of shared clonotypes between healthy human individuals. The table came from immunoSEQ multiplex PCR; TCRdb's copy has only in-frame clones and leaves some out. The sample has 950,000 to 1,300,000 clones; approximately 70% are singletons. The sequenced sample was memory CD4+ T cells sorted from blood. The receptor source for this set is a man between 18 and 35 years old in good health. CDR3s include the opening cysteine and the closing phenylalanine or tryptophan. D genes are given only for firm matches. Size values are once, few and many counts, or a class for expanded clones, and some rows have none.

J gene	clone size	D gene	V gene	CDR3 DNA	CDR3 protein
TRBJ1-6	few	-	TRBV10-3	TGTGCCATCAGGGGACTCAGAGATTCACCCCTCCACTTT	CAIRGLRDSPLHF
TRBJ1-4	-	-	TRBV4-1	TGCGCCAGCAGCCGCAACGATCATGGGGGAGCAACTAATGAAAAACTGTTTTTT	CASSRNDHGGATNEKLFF
TRBJ1-1	once	-	TRBV6-1	TGTGCCAGTCGAATCGGGAAGCAGAACACTGAAGCTTTCTTT	CASRIGKQNTEAFF
TRBJ2-7	few	TRBD1	TRBV28	TGTGCCAGCAGTCCTGGACAGGGGATCAACGAGCAGTACTTC	CASSPGQGINEQYF
TRBJ2-3	few	-	TRBV7-2	TGTGCCAGCAGCGCCGGACTTAGCACAGATACGCAGTATTTT	CASSAGLSTDTQYF
TRBJ2-3	-	-	TRBV7-9	TGTGCCAGCAGCTTAACGGCGGGCACAGATACGCAGTATTTT	CASSLTAGTDTQYF
TRBJ2-1	-	TRBD2	TRBV7-8	TGTGCCAGCAGCTCACCTCCGGGACTAGGATCCTACAATGAGCAGTTCTTC	CASSSPPGLGSYNEQFF
TRBJ2-5	-	-	TRBV16	TGTGCCAGCAGCCAATCTGCGGTTATCCAAGAGACCCAGTACTTC	CASSQSAVIQETQYF
TRBJ1-1	-	TRBD1	TRBV5-1	TGCGCCAGCAGCTTGGACCGGGACAGGAGGGAAACTGAAGCTTTCTTT	CASSLDRDRRETEAFF
TRBJ1-2	-	TRBD1	TRBV6-5	TGTGCCAGCAGCCCATGGACAGGATATGGCTACACCTTC	CASSPWTGYGYTF
TRBJ2-2	-	-	TRBV5-4	TGTGCCAGCAGCAGAAATGACCGGAACACCGGGGAGCTGTTTTTT	CASSRNDRNTGELFF
TRBJ1-6	few	-	TRBV9	TGTGCCAGCAGCGTAGATGAGGGGGTCAATTCACCCCTCCACTTT	CASSVDEGVNSPLHF
TRBJ1-4	-	TRBD1	TRBV7-2	TGTGCCAGCAGCCCCGGACAGGGTAATGAAAAACTGTTTTTT	CASSPGQGNEKLFF
TRBJ2-5	-	-	TRBV10-3	TGTGCCATCAGTGAGTCAGTAGGAACACCCCAAGAGACCCAGTACTTC	CAISESVGTPQETQYF
TRBJ1-5	-	-	TRBV4-2	TGTGTGGAAGGTCAGCCCCAGCATTTT	CVEGQPQHF
TRBJ1-1	-	-	TRBV9	TGTGCCAGCAGTGAGGACCCCGAGTTAGGCACTGAAGCTTTCTTT	CASSEDPELGTEAFF
TRBJ2-6	once	-	TRBV14	TGTGCCAGCAGCCAAGGCGCCGATAATACTGGGGCCAACGTCCTGACTTTC	CASSQGADNTGANVLTF
TRBJ1-5	-	-	TRBV6-5	TGTGCCAGCAGTCCGGACTGGGGCCATCAGCCCCAGCATTTT	CASSPDWGHQPQHF
TRBJ2-1	-	TRBD1	TRBV10-3	TGTGCCATCAGTCGGGACAGGGTCTTGAATGAGCAGTTCTTC	CAISRDRVLNEQFF
TRBJ1-6	-	TRBD1	TRBV9	TGTGCCAGCAGCGTAGGACCCGGGACAGAATCACCCCTCCACTTT	CASSVGPGTESPLHF
TRBJ2-5	many	-	TRBV7-9	TGTGCCAGCAGCTTAGTTGGGGGTGACAATAAAGAGACCCAGTACTTC	CASSLVGGDNKETQYF
TRBJ2-3	-	-	TRBV11-1	TGTGCCAGCACCCTAAGTAGCAGGAGCACAGATACGCAGTATTTT	CASTLSSRSTDTQYF
TRBJ1-1	-	-	TRBV19	TGTGCCAGTAGTATAAGTATGAACACTGAAGCTTTCTTT	CASSISMNTEAFF
TRBJ1-2	-	-	TRBV21-1	TGTGCCAGCAGCCTCATTAGGCAGGGGGGAGGGTATGGCTACACCTTC	CASSLIRQGGGYGYTF
TRBJ1-4	few	-	TRBV23-1	TGCGCCAGCAGTCCTACGACAGTCGCAACTAATGAAAAACTGTTTTTT	CASSPTTVATNEKLFF
TRBJ1-2	-	-	TRBV18	TGTGCCAGCTCACGGAACGTCGTGGACTATGGCTACACCTTC	CASSRNVVDYGYTF
TRBJ2-3	-	TRBD2	TRBV19	TGTGCCAGTATTCCAACTAGCGGTCCCACAGATACGCAGTATTTT	CASIPTSGPTDTQYF
TRBJ1-2	-	-	TRBV4-3	TGCGCCAGCAGCCTAAACGGGGAAGGCTACACCTTC	CASSLNGEGYTF
TRBJ2-3	-	TRBD1	TRBV27	TGTGCCAGCAGTTTCCCACCCCGGGACAGGGGGCAGGCAGATACGCAGTATTTT	CASSFPPRDRGQADTQYF
TRBJ2-3	-	TRBD1	TRBV28	TGTGCCAGCAGCCCCCGCAGGGGGCTCACAGATACGCAGTATTTT	CASSPRRGLTDTQYF
TRBJ1-1	few	-	TRBV6-1	TGTGCCAGCAGCCTTGCCACTGAAGCTTTCTTT	CASSLATEAFF
TRBJ1-1	-	TRBD1	TRBV19	TGTGCCAGTAGTATGACAGGGTATGGGACTGAAGCTTTCTTT	CASSMTGYGTEAFF
TRBJ2-3	-	TRBD2	TRBV28	TGTGCCAGCAGTTCCCCGGGGGGAGGTACAGATACGCAGTATTTT	CASSSPGGGTDTQYF
TRBJ2-1	-	-	TRBV30	TGTGCCTGGAGGGATGACAGCTACAATGAGCAGTTCTTC	CAWRDDSYNEQFF